The rows below give T cell receptor beta chains drawn from one sample of a study of T cell changes during pregnancy in multiple sclerosis. Clones were sequenced by immunoSEQ multiplex PCR, and TCRdb holds only the in-frame ones, with some missing. Of 100,000 or so clones in the sample, 80% to 95% were seen once. The starting material was peripheral blood, obtained after pregnancy. All receptors derive from a female donor with multiple sclerosis, enrolled in a pregnancy study. Each CDR3 is given with its conserved first and last residue. A D gene is named only where the DNA matches it firmly. Clone size appears in some rows only: once, few, many, or a class for an expanded clone.

len | abundance | d_gene | j_gene | v_gene | CDR3aa | CDR3nt
15 | . | TRBD1 | TRBJ2-5 | TRBV5-4 | CASSLPHRGQETQYF | TGTGCCAGCAGCCTTCCACACAGGGGACAAGAGACCCAGTACTTC
16 | . | TRBD1 | TRBJ1-1 | TRBV23-1 | CASSQSRGGGYTEAFF | TGCGCCAGCAGTCAATCTAGAGGGGGCGGTTACACTGAAGCTTTCTTT
14 | . | . | TRBJ1-6 | TRBV6-5 | CASRRQVWDSPLHF | TGTGCCAGCAGGCGACAGGTCTGGGATTCACCCCTCCACTTT
14 | . | . | TRBJ2-1 | TRBV2 | CASSDGSGGNEQFF | TGTGCCAGCAGTGATGGGTCAGGTGGCAATGAGCAGTTCTTC
15 | . | TRBD2 | TRBJ2-1 | TRBV12-5 | CASVWTSGGSDEQFF | TGTGCTAGTGTTTGGACTAGCGGGGGATCCGATGAGCAGTTCTTC
16 | once | . | TRBJ2-3 | TRBV7-3 | CASSLTAVGGADTQYF | TGTGCCAGCAGCTTAACCGCTGTAGGGGGTGCAGATACGCAGTATTTT
13 | . | TRBD1 | TRBJ1-1 | TRBV9 | CAGGQGANTEAFF | TGTGCCGGGGGACAGGGGGCGAACACTGAAGCTTTCTTT
14 | . | . | TRBJ2-7 | TRBV14 | CASSQELYSYEQYF | TGTGCCAGCAGCCAAGAACTTTACTCCTACGAGCAGTACTTC
13 | . | . | TRBJ1-5 | TRBV10-3 | CAIRDSSNQPQHF | TGTGCCATCCGGGACTCCTCCAATCAGCCCCAGCATTTT
16 | . | TRBD1 | TRBJ1-6 | TRBV5-6 | CASSQGTALDNSPLHF | TGTGCCAGCAGCCAGGGGACAGCGCTAGATAATTCACCCCTCCACTTT
13 | . | . | TRBJ2-7 | TRBV2 | CASGGTATYEQYF | TGTGCCAGCGGAGGGACGGCTACCTACGAGCAGTACTTC
17 | . | . | TRBJ2-3 | TRBV21-1 | CASSTPPTGTNTDTQYF | TGTGCCAGCAGCACCCCTCCGACAGGGACAAACACAGATACGCAGTATTTT
16 | . | TRBD2 | TRBJ2-1 | TRBV9 | CASSVDPGGSYNEQFF | TGTGCCAGCAGCGTAGACCCGGGGGGGTCCTACAATGAGCAGTTCTTC
14 | . | . | TRBJ2-3 | TRBV5-1 | CASSPGTAEDTQYF | TGCGCCAGCAGCCCCGGGACTGCAGAAGATACGCAGTATTTT
11 | few | . | TRBJ1-5 | TRBV20-1 | CSASPDQPQHF | TGCAGTGCTAGCCCGGATCAGCCCCAGCATTTT
16 | . | . | TRBJ1-2 | TRBV5-6 | CASSLAAHGGLRGYTF | TGTGCCAGCAGCTTGGCCGCTCATGGAGGGCTCCGGGGCTACACCTTC
16 | . | . | TRBJ1-2 | TRBV21-1 | CASSNWDRDTNYGYTF | TGTGCCAGCAGCAACTGGGACAGAGACACAAACTATGGCTACACCTTC
18 | . | . | TRBJ2-1 | TRBV27 | CASSPNPPSPIGYNEQFF | TGTGCCAGCAGTCCGAACCCTCCGTCTCCAATCGGCTACAATGAGCAGTTCTTC